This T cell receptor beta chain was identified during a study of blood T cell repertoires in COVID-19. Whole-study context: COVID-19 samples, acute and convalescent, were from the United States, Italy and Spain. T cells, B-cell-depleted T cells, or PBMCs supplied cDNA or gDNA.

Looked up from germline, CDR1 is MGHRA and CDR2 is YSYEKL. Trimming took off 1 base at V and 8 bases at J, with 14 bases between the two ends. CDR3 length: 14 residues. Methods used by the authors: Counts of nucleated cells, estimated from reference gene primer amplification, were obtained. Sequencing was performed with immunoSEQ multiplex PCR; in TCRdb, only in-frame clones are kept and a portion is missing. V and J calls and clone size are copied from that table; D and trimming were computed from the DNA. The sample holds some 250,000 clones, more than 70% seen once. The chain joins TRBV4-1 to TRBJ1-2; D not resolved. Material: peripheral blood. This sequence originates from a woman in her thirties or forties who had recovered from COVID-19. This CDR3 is CASSQGVLGRGYTF. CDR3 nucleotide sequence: TGCGCCAGCAGCCAAGGGGTGTTGGGGAGAGGCTACACCTTC.